This T cell receptor beta chain appears in the sequencing data of a study of control samples from healthy donors and cancer patients. This CDR3 has 13 residues. CDR1 is KGHDR and CDR2 is SFDVKD in the germline V gene. Deletions cut 0 bases from V and 3 bases from J, with 2 bases between. Clones were sequenced by immunoSEQ multiplex PCR, and TCRdb holds only the in-frame ones, with some missing. Of 130,000 to 150,000 clones detected, approximately 91% appear once; the ten largest clones hold 3.2%. The sequence was obtained from a man under 40 in good health. The chain combines TRBV24-1 with TRBJ2-1; D unclear. Sequenced sample: blood. The CDR3 region has the DNA TGTGCCACCAGTGATTTGTTCTACAATGAGCAGTTCTTC. Amino acids: CATSDLFYNEQFF.